This paragraph reports one TCR beta chain. The source of the sample is a study of blood T cell repertoires in COVID-19. Using immunoSEQ multiplex PCR, the repertoire was profiled, and TCRdb retains in-frame clones only, with some absent. The data show 95,000 to 110,000 clones, with 84% seen just once and approximately 4% held by the top ten. The CDR3 has 15 amino acids. Germline V gene data show CDR1 as MGHDK and CDR2 as SYGVNS. V was pared by 1 base and J by 7 bases, with 6 bases of the junction left unmatched. The source of this sequence is a human donor in a cohort sampled during active COVID-19. The rearrangement joins TRBV25-1 to TRBJ1-4; 7 positions agree with TRBD1. Specimen: peripheral blood. CDR3 amino acids: CASSEWRGDSEKLFF. The CDR3 DNA reads as TGTGCCAGCAGTGAATGGAGGGGGGACAGTGAAAAACTGTTTTTT.